The 23 T cell receptor beta chains presented below share a single source sample, sequenced in a study of blood T cell repertoires in COVID-19. Profiling relied on immunoSEQ multiplex PCR, and the TCRdb table lists in-frame clones only, not all of them. The sample yields some 80,000 clones, approximately 92% seen once. The sample comprised peripheral blood. These receptors were taken from a woman of 80 years or more with acute or convalescent COVID-19.

This clone appeared once. V usage is TRBV7-9 and J usage is TRBJ2-3; no definite D call. CDR1 SEHNR and CDR2 FQNEAQ come from the germline V gene (reference sequence). This CDR3 has 13 residues. Trimming pared 5 bases from V and 5 bases from J, leaving 11 bases between. The CDR3 here is CASSRPSGDTQYF. The CDR3 DNA reads TGTGCCAGCAGCCGACCGTCGGGAGATACGCAGTATTTT.

J is TRBJ2-7 and V is TRBV4-1, with 8 bases aligning to TRBD2. J was trimmed by 5 bases and V by 3 bases; bases with no gene match: 12. The CDR3 contains 16 residues. Looked up from germline, CDR1 is MGHRA and CDR2 is YSYEKL. CDR3 nucleotides: TGCGCCAGCAGCCAGGGGCGGGGGGCAGATTTTGACGAGCAGTACTTC. Translating gives CASSQGRGADFDEQYF.

The CDR3 sequence is CASSVVDRGDSPLHF. The CDR3 nucleotides read TGTGCCAGCAGCGTAGTGGACAGGGGGGATTCACCCCTCCACTTT. The V gene is TRBV9, the J gene TRBJ1-6, with 10 bases fitting TRBD1. CDR1 is SGDLS and CDR2 is YYNGEE in the germline V gene. Trimming removed 0 bases from V and 8 bases from J; junction bases left unmatched: 2. The CDR3 sequence is 15 residues long.

The gene calls are TRBV5-1 and TRBJ2-3; weak D call: TRBD1 (6 bases). In germline, CDR1 is SGHRS, CDR2 YFSETQ. The CDR3 extends over 16 amino acids. Trimming left V 2 bases short and J 0 bases short, with 13 bases between. CDR3 amino acids: CASSFGPQGSTDTQYF. The CDR3 nucleotides are TGCGCCAGCAGCTTTGGGCCACAGGGTAGCACAGATACGCAGTATTTT.

The chain couples TRBV6-1 to TRBJ1-2, with D hard to call. The V end lost 1 base, the J end lost 7 bases, and 16 bases lay between the germline ends. Germline values: CDR1 MNHNS, CDR2 SASEGT. The CDR3 length is 15 residues. The CDR3 nucleotides are TGTGCCAGCAGTGAAGTTCCTAGGTTCCAAATTGGCTACACCTTC. It codes for CASSEVPRFQIGYTF.

The CDR3 bases are TGTGCCATCAGCCGACAGGGGGGAGAGACCCAGTACTTC. Residues: CAISRQGGETQYF. The V and J genes are TRBV10-3 and TRBJ2-5; 9 bases are shared with TRBD1. V was clipped by 6 bases and J by 4 bases; unmatched bases: 3. Germline CDR1 ENHRY, CDR2 SYGVKD. This CDR3 has 13 amino acids.

The V gene is TRBV10-3, the J gene TRBJ2-1, with TRBD2 identical over 9 bases. CDR1 is ENHRY and CDR2 is SYGVKD in the germline V gene. V was clipped by 6 bases and J by 4 bases; unmatched bases: 4. CDR3 length equals 14 residues. The chain's CDR3 is CAIRGTSKYNEQFF. CDR3 sequence (DNA): TGTGCCATCAGGGGGACTAGCAAGTACAATGAGCAGTTCTTC.

The CDR3 here is CASSQRRSQTGGLYGYTF. The CDR3 nucleotides are TGTGCCAGCAGCCAGAGGAGGAGCCAAACAGGGGGTCTCTATGGCTACACCTTC. The chain couples TRBV4-2 to TRBJ1-2, with 8 bases lining up with TRBD1. CDR3 length: 18 amino acids. Germline lookup yields CDR1 LGHNA and CDR2 YNFKEQ. V was pared by 3 bases and J by 4 bases, with 16 bases of the junction left unmatched.

The chain recombines TRBV27 with TRBJ1-2; TRBD1 aligns across 10 bases. Germline CDR1 is MNHEY and CDR2 is SMNVEV (reference sequence). There are 17 residues in the CDR3. The V and J ends lost 3 bases and 4 bases, in that order; junction bases with no gene match: 11. In DNA form, the CDR3 reads TGTGCCAGCAGTTTCAAAAGGACAGGGGGAGACCCCTATGGCTACACCTTC. Protein: CASSFKRTGGDPYGYTF.

This rearrangement joins TRBV29-1 to TRBJ1-5, with 11 bases lining up with TRBD1. V trimming: 4 bases; J trimming: 11 bases; junction bases outside the gene matches: 7. Germline V lookup: CDR1 SQVTM, CDR2 ANQGSEA. CDR3 length: 13 amino acids. The CDR3: CSVAVGQGESQHF. The CDR3 coding sequence is TGCAGCGTTGCAGTGGGACAGGGGGAGTCCCAGCATTTT. The complete variable domain, with remaining parts taken from reference TRBV29-1 and TRBJ1-5, reads SAVISQKPSRDICQRGTSLTIQCQVDSQVTMMFWYRQQPGQSLTLIATANQGSEATYESGFVIDKFPISRPNLTFSTLTVSNMSPEDSSIYLCSVAVGQGESQHFGDGTRLSIL.

The chain employs TRBV7-2 and TRBJ2-7; TRBD2 matches at 9 bases. The CDR3 contains 16 residues. Unmatched junction bases numbered 7, after V lost 0 bases and J lost 4 bases. The V gene's germline CDR1 is SGHTA and CDR2 FQGNSA. The CDR3 DNA reads TGTGCCAGCAGCTTAGCGGGGCGGGGGGGCTCTTACGAGCAGTACTTC. This encodes CASSLAGRGGSYEQYF. Supplemented by reference TRBV7-2 and TRBJ2-7, the full variable domain reads GAGVSQSPSNKVTEKGKDVELRCDPISGHTALYWYRQSLGQGLEFLIYFQGNSAPDKSGLPSDRFSAERTGGSVSTLTIQRTQQEDSAVYLCASSLAGRGGSYEQYFGPGTRLTVT.

The chain combines TRBV5-1 with TRBJ2-6; no definite D call. Germline V lookup: CDR1 SGHRS, CDR2 YFSETQ. This CDR3 has 14 amino acids. V lost 0 bases and J 2 bases, leaving 3 bases between the germline ends. As DNA, the CDR3 is TGCGCCAGCAGCTTGGACACTGGGGCCAACGTCCTGACTTTC. This translates into CASSLDTGANVLTF.

V is TRBV10-3 and J is TRBJ2-7; 7 nucleotides line up with TRBD1. V gave up 3 bases and J gave up 6 bases; unmatched junction bases: 14. Per the germline V gene, CDR1 is ENHRY and CDR2 is SYGVKD. The CDR3 has 16 amino acids. The DNA for the CDR3 is TGTGCCATCAGTGACCGAGGACAGGCCCAGGTCTCCGAGCAGTACTTC. Translating it yields CAISDRGQAQVSEQYF.

The chain employs TRBV3-1 (or the pseudogene TRBV3-2) and TRBJ1-6, with a tentative D call TRBD1 (6 bases). Trimming removed 3 bases from V and 7 bases from J, with 10 bases in between. Germline loops: CDR1 LGHDT, CDR2 YNNKEL (reference sequence). The CDR3 has 14 residues. This CDR3 is CASSQGAGNSPLHF. The CDR3 DNA reads as TGTGCCAGCAGCCAGGGGGCTGGGAATTCACCCCTCCACTTT.

The CDR3 DNA is TGTGCCAGCAGCTTCCCCCTGAGGCAGAACACAGATACGCAGTATTTT. Amino acids: CASSFPLRQNTDTQYF. The chain carries TRBV7-9 and TRBJ2-3; no clear D gene. Trimming stripped 3 bases from V and 2 bases from J, with 15 bases between. CDR3 length: 16 residues. Germline CDR1 SEHNR, CDR2 FQNEAQ (reference sequence).

The rearrangement uses TRBV19 and TRBJ2-1; D is undetermined. This CDR3 spans 14 amino acids. Per germline, CDR1 LNHDA and CDR2 SQIVND (reference sequence). Trimming took 5 bases from V and 5 from J, leaving 13 bases between them. The CDR3 sequence: CASSFHDFNNEQFF. CDR3 nucleotide sequence: TGTGCCAGTAGTTTTCACGACTTTAACAATGAGCAGTTCTTC.

J is TRBJ1-6 and V is TRBV19; 9 bases are a match to TRBD1. This CDR3 is 16 amino acids long. CDR1 and CDR2 from the germline V gene are LNHDA and SQIVND (reference sequence). J was trimmed by 7 bases and V by 4 bases; bases with no gene match: 8. CDR3 DNA sequence: TGTGCCAGTAGTAGCGACGGACAGGGGTGGAATTCACCCCTCCACTTT. Protein product: CASSSDGQGWNSPLHF.

The rearrangement uses TRBV28 and TRBJ1-2; D perhaps matches TRBD1 (5 bases). The V gene's germline CDR1 is MDHEN and CDR2 SYDVKM. Deletions cut 4 bases from V and 10 bases from J, with 10 bases between. The CDR3 has 11 amino acids. The CDR3: CASSSGLDYTF. CDR3 nucleotide sequence: TGTGCCAGCAGTTCAGGGTTGGACTACACCTTC.

The gene calls are TRBV5-1 and TRBJ1-6; D is perhaps TRBD1 (6 bases). The V and J ends lost 0 bases and 7 bases respectively, with 11 bases between them. The germline V gene encodes CDR1 SGHRS and CDR2 YFSETQ. There are 15 residues in the CDR3. The CDR3 loop reads CASSLAGQGNSPLHF. The CDR3 nucleotides are TGCGCCAGCAGCTTGGCTGGGCAGGGGAATTCACCCCTCCACTTT.

The chain carries TRBV29-1 and TRBJ2-5; D is unresolved. CDR3 length: 14 residues. Germline CDR1 reads SQVTM; CDR2 reads ANQGSEA. V was clipped by 4 bases and J by 5 bases, with 17 bases between them. The CDR3 reads CSVAAGTTRETQYF. The CDR3 DNA is TGCAGCGTTGCGGCAGGAACCACCAGGGAGACCCAGTACTTC. Filled out from reference TRBV29-1 and TRBJ2-5, the complete variable domain reads SAVISQKPSRDICQRGTSLTIQCQVDSQVTMMFWYRQQPGQSLTLIATANQGSEATYESGFVIDKFPISRPNLTFSTLTVSNMSPEDSSIYLCSVAAGTTRETQYFGPGTRLLVL.

Only one count was recorded for this clone. This chain links TRBV28 with TRBJ2-2; D remains unclear. The CDR3 runs to 13 residues. V shed 8 bases and J shed 4 bases, with 11 bases lying between them. Germline CDR1 is MDHEN and CDR2 is SYDVKM. The CDR3 bases are TGTGCCAGCTATGACACCTCCACCGGGGAGCTGTTTTTT. It is translated as CASYDTSTGELFF.

The V and J genes are TRBV5-1 and TRBJ2-2, with 8 bases identical to TRBD1. V lost 4 bases, J lost 2 bases, and 4 bases stayed unmatched. The germline CDR1 and CDR2 sequences are SGHRS and YFSETQ. The CDR3 is 15 residues long. CDR3: CASSQDRENTGELFF. Here the CDR3 DNA reads TGCGCCAGCAGCCAGGACAGGGAAAACACCGGGGAGCTGTTTTTT.

The chain has TRBV15 and TRBJ2-1; 10 bases line up with TRBD2. The V segment lost 2 bases and the J segment 7 bases; nucleotides outside the gene matches: 11. Germline assignment: CDR1 LNHNV and CDR2 YYDKDF (reference sequence). The CDR3 loop spans 17 amino acids. The CDR3 nucleotides are TGTGCCACCAGCAGATATTTACCGGGACTAGCGACGAATGAGCAGTTCTTC. Translation gives CATSRYLPGLATNEQFF.